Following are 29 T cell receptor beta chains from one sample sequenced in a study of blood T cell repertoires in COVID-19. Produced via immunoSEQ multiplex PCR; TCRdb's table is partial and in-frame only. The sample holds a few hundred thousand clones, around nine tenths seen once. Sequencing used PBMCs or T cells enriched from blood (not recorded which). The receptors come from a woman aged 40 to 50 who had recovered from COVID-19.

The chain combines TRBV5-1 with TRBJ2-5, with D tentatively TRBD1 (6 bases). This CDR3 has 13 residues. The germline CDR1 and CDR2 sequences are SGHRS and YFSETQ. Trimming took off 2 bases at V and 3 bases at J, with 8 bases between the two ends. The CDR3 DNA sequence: TGCGCCAGCAGCTTACACAGGGAAGAGACCCAGTACTTC. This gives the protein CASSLHREETQYF.

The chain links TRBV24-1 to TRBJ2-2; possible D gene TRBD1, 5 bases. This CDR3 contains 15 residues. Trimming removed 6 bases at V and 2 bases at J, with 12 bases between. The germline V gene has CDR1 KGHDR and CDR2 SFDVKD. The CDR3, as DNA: TGTGCCACCAGTCTAAGCCAGGGTAACACCGGGGAGCTGTTTTTT. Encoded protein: CATSLSQGNTGELFF.

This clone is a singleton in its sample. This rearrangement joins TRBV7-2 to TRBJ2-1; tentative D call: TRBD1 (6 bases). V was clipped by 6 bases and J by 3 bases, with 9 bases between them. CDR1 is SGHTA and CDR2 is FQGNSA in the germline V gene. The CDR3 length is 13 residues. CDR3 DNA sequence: TGTGCCAGCAGTCAGACAGGCTACAATGAGCAGTTCTTC. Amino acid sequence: CASSQTGYNEQFF.

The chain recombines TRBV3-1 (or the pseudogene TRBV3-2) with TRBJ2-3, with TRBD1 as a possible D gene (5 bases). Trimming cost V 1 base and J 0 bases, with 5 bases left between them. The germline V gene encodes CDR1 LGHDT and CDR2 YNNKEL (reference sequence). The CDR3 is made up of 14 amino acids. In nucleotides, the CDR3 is TGTGCCAGCAGCCAAGGGGGCAGCACAGATACGCAGTATTTT. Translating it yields CASSQGGSTDTQYF.

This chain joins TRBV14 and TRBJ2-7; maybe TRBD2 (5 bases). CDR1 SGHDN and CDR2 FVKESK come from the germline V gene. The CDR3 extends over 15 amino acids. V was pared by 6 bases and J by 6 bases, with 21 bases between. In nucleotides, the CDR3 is TGTGCCAGCAGTCCACGAGGACTGTATGGAGGCGAGCAGTACTTC. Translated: CASSPRGLYGGEQYF.

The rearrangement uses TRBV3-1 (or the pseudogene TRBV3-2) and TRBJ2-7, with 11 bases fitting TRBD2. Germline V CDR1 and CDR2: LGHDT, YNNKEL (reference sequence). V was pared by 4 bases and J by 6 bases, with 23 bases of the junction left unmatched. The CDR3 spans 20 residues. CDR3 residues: CASSRIKLGLAGGVEGEQYF. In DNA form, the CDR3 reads TGTGCCAGCAGCCGAATAAAATTAGGATTAGCGGGAGGGGTTGAGGGCGAGCAGTACTTC.

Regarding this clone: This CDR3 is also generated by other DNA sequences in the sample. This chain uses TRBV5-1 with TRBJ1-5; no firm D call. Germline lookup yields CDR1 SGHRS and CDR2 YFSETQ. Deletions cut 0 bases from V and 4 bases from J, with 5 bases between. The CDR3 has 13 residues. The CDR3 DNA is TGCGCCAGCAGCTTGGAACTGAATCAGCCCCAGCATTTT. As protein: CASSLELNQPQHF.

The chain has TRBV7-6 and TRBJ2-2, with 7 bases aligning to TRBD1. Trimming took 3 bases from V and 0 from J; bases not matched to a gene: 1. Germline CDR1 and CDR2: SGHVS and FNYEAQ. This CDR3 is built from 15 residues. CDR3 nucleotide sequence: TGTGCCAGCAGCTTGGGGACAGCGAACACCGGGGAGCTGTTTTTT. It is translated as CASSLGTANTGELFF.

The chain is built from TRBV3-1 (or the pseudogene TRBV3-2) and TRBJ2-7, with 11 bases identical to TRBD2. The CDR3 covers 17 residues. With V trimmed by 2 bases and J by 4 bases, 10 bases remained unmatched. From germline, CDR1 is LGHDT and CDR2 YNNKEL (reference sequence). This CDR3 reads CASSQLGGTSGIYEQYF. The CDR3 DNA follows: TGTGCCAGCAGCCAATTAGGCGGGACTAGCGGAATTTACGAGCAGTACTTC.

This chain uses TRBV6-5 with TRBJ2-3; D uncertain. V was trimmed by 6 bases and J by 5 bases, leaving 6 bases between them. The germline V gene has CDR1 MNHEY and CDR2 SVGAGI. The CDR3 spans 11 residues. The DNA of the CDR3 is TGTGCCAGCAGGTACCAAGATACGCAGTATTTT. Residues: CASRYQDTQYF.

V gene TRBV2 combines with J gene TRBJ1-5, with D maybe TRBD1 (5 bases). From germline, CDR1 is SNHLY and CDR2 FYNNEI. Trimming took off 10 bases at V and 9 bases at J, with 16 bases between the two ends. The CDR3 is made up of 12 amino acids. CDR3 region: CATGIEHPPQHF. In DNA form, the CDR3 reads TGTGCCACAGGGATAGAACATCCGCCCCAGCATTTT.

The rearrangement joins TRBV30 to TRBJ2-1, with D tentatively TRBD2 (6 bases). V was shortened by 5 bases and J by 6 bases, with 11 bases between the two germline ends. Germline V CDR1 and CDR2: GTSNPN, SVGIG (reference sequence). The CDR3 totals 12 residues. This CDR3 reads CAWAGLRNEQFF. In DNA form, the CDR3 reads TGTGCCTGGGCGGGACTCCGCAATGAGCAGTTCTTC.

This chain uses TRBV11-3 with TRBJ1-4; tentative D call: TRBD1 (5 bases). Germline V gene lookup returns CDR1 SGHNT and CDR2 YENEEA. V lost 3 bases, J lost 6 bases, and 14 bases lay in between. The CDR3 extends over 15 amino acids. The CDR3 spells CASSLGGGLYEKLFF. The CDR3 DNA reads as TGTGCCAGCAGCTTGGGGGGAGGGCTTTATGAAAAACTGTTTTTT.

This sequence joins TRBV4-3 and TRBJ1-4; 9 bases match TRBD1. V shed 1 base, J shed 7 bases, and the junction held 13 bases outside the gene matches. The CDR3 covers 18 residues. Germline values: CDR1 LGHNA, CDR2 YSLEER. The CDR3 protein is CASSQVLQEQGAGEKLFF. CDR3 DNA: TGCGCCAGCAGCCAAGTTCTCCAAGAACAGGGGGCGGGTGAAAAACTGTTTTTT.

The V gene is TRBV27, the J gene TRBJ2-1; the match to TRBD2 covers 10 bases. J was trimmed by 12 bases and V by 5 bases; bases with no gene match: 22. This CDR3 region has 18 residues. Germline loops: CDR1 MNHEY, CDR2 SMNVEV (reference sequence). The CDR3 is CASSPTNPSGSGSLGQFF. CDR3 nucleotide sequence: TGTGCCAGCAGTCCCACCAACCCTAGCGGGAGTGGGTCATTAGGGCAGTTCTTC.

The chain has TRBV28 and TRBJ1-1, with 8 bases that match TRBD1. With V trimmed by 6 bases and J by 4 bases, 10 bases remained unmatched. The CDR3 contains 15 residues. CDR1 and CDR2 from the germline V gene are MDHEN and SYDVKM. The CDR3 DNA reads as TGTGCCAGCAGCGAGAGAACAGGGGGTTTCACTGAAGCTTTCTTT. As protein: CASSERTGGFTEAFF.

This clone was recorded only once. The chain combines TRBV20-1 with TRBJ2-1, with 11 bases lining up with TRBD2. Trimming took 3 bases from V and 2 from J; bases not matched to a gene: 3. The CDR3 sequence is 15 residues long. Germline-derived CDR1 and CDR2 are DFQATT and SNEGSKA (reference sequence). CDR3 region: CSASSGREPYNEQFF. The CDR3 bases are TGCAGTGCTAGTAGCGGGAGGGAACCCTACAATGAGCAGTTCTTC.

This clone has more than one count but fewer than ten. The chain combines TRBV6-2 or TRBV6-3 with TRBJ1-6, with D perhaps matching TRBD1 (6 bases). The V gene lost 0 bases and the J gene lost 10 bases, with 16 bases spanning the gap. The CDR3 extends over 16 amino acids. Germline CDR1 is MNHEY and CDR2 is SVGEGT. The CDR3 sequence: CASSYSSLTGNSPLHF. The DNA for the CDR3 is TGTGCCAGCAGTTACTCGAGTCTCACAGGGAACTCACCCCTCCACTTT.

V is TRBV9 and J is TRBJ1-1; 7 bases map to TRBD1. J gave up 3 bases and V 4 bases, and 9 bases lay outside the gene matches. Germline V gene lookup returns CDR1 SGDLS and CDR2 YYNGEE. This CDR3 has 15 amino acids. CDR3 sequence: CASSRLNTGDTEAFF. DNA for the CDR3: TGTGCCAGCAGCCGCCTTAATACAGGGGACACTGAAGCTTTCTTT. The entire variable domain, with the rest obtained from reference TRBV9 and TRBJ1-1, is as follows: DSGVTQTPKHLITATGQRVTLRCSPRSGDLSVYWYQQSLDQGLQFLIQYYNGEERAKGNILERFSAQQFPDLHSELNLSSLELGDSALYFCASSRLNTGDTEAFFGQGTRLTVV.

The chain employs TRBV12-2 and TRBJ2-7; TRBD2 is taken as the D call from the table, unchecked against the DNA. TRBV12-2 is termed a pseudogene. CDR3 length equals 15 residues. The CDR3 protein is CASRLGLGPLYEQYF. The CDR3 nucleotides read TGTGCAAGTCGCTTGGGACTAGGTCCCCTTTACGAGCAGTACTTC.

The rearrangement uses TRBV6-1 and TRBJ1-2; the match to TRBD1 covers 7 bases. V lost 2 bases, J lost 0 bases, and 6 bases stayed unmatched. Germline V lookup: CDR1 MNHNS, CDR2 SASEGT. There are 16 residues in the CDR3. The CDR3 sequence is CASSERQGTSNYGYTF. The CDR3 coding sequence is TGTGCCAGCAGTGAACGACAGGGAACTTCTAACTATGGCTACACCTTC.

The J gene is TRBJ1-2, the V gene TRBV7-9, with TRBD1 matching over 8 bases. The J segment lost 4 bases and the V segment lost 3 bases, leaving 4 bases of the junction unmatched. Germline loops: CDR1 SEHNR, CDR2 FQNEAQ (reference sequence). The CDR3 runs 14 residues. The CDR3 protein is CASSLTGASYGYTF. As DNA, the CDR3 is TGTGCCAGCAGCTTGACAGGGGCCAGCTATGGCTACACCTTC.

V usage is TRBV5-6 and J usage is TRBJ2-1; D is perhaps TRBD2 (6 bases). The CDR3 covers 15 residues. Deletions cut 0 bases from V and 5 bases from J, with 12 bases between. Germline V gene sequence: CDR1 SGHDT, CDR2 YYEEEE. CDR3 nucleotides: TGTGCCAGCAGCTTGGGTGCGACTAGAAACAATGAGCAGTTCTTC. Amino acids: CASSLGATRNNEQFF. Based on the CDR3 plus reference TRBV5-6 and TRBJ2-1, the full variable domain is DAGVTQSPTHLIKTRGQQVTLRCSPKSGHDTVSWYQQALGQGPQFIFQYYEEEERQRGNFPDRFSGHQFPNYSSELNVNALLLGDSALYLCASSLGATRNNEQFFGPGTRLTVL.

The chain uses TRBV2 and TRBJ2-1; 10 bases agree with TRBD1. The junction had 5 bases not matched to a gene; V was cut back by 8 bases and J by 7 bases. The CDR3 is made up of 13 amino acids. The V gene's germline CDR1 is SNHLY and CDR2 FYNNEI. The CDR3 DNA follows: TGTGCCAGCCGACAGGGGGCTCGGAATGAGCAGTTCTTC. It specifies CASRQGARNEQFF. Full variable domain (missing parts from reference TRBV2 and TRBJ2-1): EPEVTQTPSHQVTQMGQEVILRCVPISNHLYFYWYRQILGQKVEFLVSFYNNEISEKSEIFDDQFSVERPDGSNFTLKIRSTKLEDSAMYFCASRQGARNEQFFGPGTRLTVL.

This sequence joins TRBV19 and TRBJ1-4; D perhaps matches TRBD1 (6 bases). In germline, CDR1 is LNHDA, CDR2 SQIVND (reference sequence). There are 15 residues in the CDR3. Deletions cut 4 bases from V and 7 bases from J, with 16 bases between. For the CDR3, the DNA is TGTGCCAGTAGTAGGCTCGACAGGTGGACTGAAAAACTGTTTTTT. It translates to CASSRLDRWTEKLFF.

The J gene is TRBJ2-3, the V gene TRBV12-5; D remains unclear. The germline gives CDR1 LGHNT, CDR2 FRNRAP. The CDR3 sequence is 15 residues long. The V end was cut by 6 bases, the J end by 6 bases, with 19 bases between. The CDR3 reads CASGLLRFKADTQYF. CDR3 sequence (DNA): TGTGCTAGTGGCCTACTCAGGTTTAAGGCGGATACGCAGTATTTT.

The CDR3 loop is CASSLGSSGANVLTF. In DNA, the CDR3 is TGTGCCAGCAGCTTAGGCAGCTCTGGGGCCAACGTCCTGACTTTC. The rearrangement joins TRBV7-9 to TRBJ2-6, with no clear D. The CDR3 is made up of 15 amino acids. CDR1 is SEHNR, CDR2 FQNEAQ, per germline (reference sequence). Trimming cost V 1 base and J 0 bases, with 4 bases left between them.

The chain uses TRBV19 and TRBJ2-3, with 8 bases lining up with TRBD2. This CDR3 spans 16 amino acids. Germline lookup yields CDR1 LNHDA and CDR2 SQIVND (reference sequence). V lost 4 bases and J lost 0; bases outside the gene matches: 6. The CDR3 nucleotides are TGTGCCAGTAGTACCAGAGGACTAGCTAGCACAGATACGCAGTATTTT. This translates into CASSTRGLASTDTQYF. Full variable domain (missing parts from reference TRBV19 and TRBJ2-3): DGGITQSPKYLFRKEGQNVTLSCEQNLNHDAMYWYRQDPGQGLRLIYYSQIVNDFQKGDIAEGYSVSREKKESFPLTVTSAQKNPTAFYLCASSTRGLASTDTQYFGPGTRLTVL.

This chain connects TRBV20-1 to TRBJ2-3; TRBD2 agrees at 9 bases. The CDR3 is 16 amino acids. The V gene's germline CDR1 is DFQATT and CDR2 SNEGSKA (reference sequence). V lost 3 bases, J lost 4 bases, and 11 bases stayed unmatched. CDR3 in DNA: TGCAGTGCTAGTATAGCGGGAGTAATCGGGGCAGATACGCAGTATTTT. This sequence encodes CSASIAGVIGADTQYF.